Below are 15 T cell receptor beta chains sequenced from a single sample in a study of technical replicates of blood from a few donors (dated by TCRdb to 2016 to 2017). Libraries were made using the immunoSEQ multiplex PCR assay. What TCRdb holds here is the immuneACCESS table cut down to in-frame rearrangements. Part of the clones is not present; checked against another copy, under half of the missing clones reflect an unresolved V gene, and the others are unexplained. For this sample the table gives over 75,000 clones, of which approximately 97% were detected only once. Clones ranked in the top ten supply roughly 0.3% of the sample. Specimen: T cells isolated from PBMCs. These receptors all stem from a human donor in good health.

J is TRBJ2-5 and V is TRBV5-1, with a weak D call TRBD1 (5 bases). CDR1 and CDR2 (germline): SGHRS, YFSETQ. The CDR3 totals 15 residues. V was cut by 4 bases and J by 3 bases, with 16 bases left in between. Written as DNA, the CDR3 is TGCGCCAGCAGCATTAACGTGGGGCGCGAAGAGACCCAGTACTTC. This codes for CASSINVGREETQYF.

The chain employs TRBV19 and TRBJ1-1; the match to TRBD1 covers 7 bases. The CDR3 sequence is 13 residues long. The germline V gene has CDR1 LNHDA and CDR2 SQIVND (reference sequence). The ends lost 9 bases at V and 4 bases at J; junction bases unmatched: 8. The CDR3 DNA reads as TGTGCCAGCATAGACAGGGTGGGCACTGAAGCTTTCTTT. Its protein is CASIDRVGTEAFF. Supplemented by reference TRBV19 and TRBJ1-1, the full variable domain reads DGGITQSPKYLFRKEGQNVTLSCEQNLNHDAMYWYRQDPGQGLRLIYYSQIVNDFQKGDIAEGYSVSREKKESFPLTVTSAQKNPTAFYLCASIDRVGTEAFFGQGTRLTVV.

J is TRBJ1-2 and V is TRBV30; weak D call: TRBD1 (5 bases). V was pared by 5 bases and J by 6 bases, with 10 bases between. Germline-derived CDR1 and CDR2 are GTSNPN and SVGIG (reference sequence). The CDR3 contains 11 residues. CDR3: CAWSWGDGYTF. CDR3 nucleotides: TGTGCCTGGTCGTGGGGGGATGGCTACACCTTC.

This chain uses TRBV7-9 with TRBJ2-7, with TRBD1 matching 8 bases. The CDR3 is 15 amino acids. Germline V CDR1 and CDR2: SEHNR, FQNEAQ (reference sequence). The trim removed 5 bases at V and 5 bases at J, leaving 11 bases unmatched. CDR3 amino acids: CASSLGSGGENEQYF. CDR3 DNA: TGTGCCAGCAGCCTAGGCTCAGGGGGCGAAAACGAGCAGTACTTC.

CDR3 amino acids: CAWTENEAFF. In DNA, the CDR3 is TGTGCCTGGACGGAGAATGAAGCTTTCTTT. The gene calls are TRBV30 and TRBJ1-1; unclear D gene. Germline V gives CDR1 GTSNPN, CDR2 SVGIG (reference sequence). Trimming cost V 4 bases and J 7 bases, with 7 bases left between them. The CDR3 runs to 10 residues.

This clone has a single count. The gene calls are TRBV5-6 and TRBJ1-1; D may be TRBD1 (6 bases). The germline V gene has CDR1 SGHDT and CDR2 YYEEEE. The CDR3 has 14 residues. V lost 2 bases to trimming and J lost 5 bases, with 13 bases between them. Written as DNA, the CDR3 is TGTGCCAGCAGCTTACAGGGCCTCAAGACTGAAGCTTTCTTT. Its translation is CASSLQGLKTEAFF.

The chain uses TRBV9 and TRBJ2-7, with TRBD1 matching 8 bases. V was pared by 0 bases and J by 7 bases, with 9 bases of the junction left unmatched. The CDR3 loop spans 15 amino acids. Germline lookup yields CDR1 SGDLS and CDR2 YYNGEE. The CDR3 region has the DNA TGTGCCAGCAGCGTAGCGAGTCAGGGGGCGTGGGAGCAGTACTTC. Amino acid sequence: CASSVASQGAWEQYF.

This clone appeared once. The V call is TRBV2, the J call TRBJ1-2, with 10 bases matching TRBD1. V shed 6 bases, J shed 8 bases, and the junction held 9 bases outside the gene matches. The CDR3 length is 14 residues. Germline V gene sequence: CDR1 SNHLY, CDR2 FYNNEI. As DNA, the CDR3 is TGTGCCAGCAGATCCGGGACAGGGGACGTCGGCTACACCTTC. This translates into CASRSGTGDVGYTF.

The gene calls are TRBV7-9 and TRBJ2-7; D unresolved. V lost 0 bases to trimming and J lost 3 bases, with 6 bases between them. In germline, CDR1 is SEHNR, CDR2 FQNEAQ (reference sequence). This CDR3 comprises 13 residues. CDR3 coding DNA: TGTGCCAGCAGCTTAGCCCTCAGCTACGAGCAGTACTTC. It translates to CASSLALSYEQYF.

This chain connects TRBV5-1 to TRBJ2-1; 14 bases align to TRBD2. CDR3 length: 18 amino acids. The V gene end was trimmed by 5 bases and the J gene end by 4 bases; junction bases not matched to a gene: 11. Germline V gives CDR1 SGHRS, CDR2 YFSETQ. In DNA, the CDR3 is TGCGCCAGCAGGGACGGACTAGCGGGAGGCCCCGTATACAATGAGCAGTTCTTC. As protein: CASRDGLAGGPVYNEQFF.

V gene TRBV7-3 combines with J gene TRBJ2-7, with TRBD1 matching over 7 bases. The V segment lost 4 bases and the J segment 5 bases; nucleotides outside the gene matches: 8. The CDR3 length is 14 residues. Germline V CDR1 and CDR2: SGHTA, FQGTGA. The CDR3 DNA reads as TGTGCCAGCAGCTCCGGGACAGCTAGGGACGAGCAGTACTTC. Its protein product is CASSSGTARDEQYF.

V and J are TRBV6-1 and TRBJ2-3, with 11 bases fitting TRBD1. The CDR3 has 15 amino acids. From germline, CDR1 is MNHNS and CDR2 SASEGT. With V trimmed by 5 bases and J by 3 bases, 4 bases remained unmatched. CDR3 in amino acids: CASSRTGGATDTQYF. Written as DNA, the CDR3 is TGTGCCAGCAGTCGGACAGGGGGCGCGACAGATACGCAGTATTTT.

V and J are TRBV7-7 and TRBJ2-1, with D perhaps TRBD1 (5 bases). Per the germline V gene, CDR1 is SSHAT and CDR2 is FNYEAQ (reference sequence). CDR3 length: 13 amino acids. V lost 5 bases and J lost 7, with 12 bases in between. The CDR3 is CASSVGPGNEQFF. Here the CDR3 DNA reads TGTGCCAGCAGCGTGGGGCCTGGGAATGAGCAGTTCTTC.

Points on this clone: The germline gene is not matched at one end of the junction; a read error may be the cause. The chain couples TRBV27 to TRBJ1-2, with D perhaps matching TRBD1 (6 bases). Germline CDR1 reads MNHEY; CDR2 reads SMNVEV (reference sequence). CDR3 length equals 14 residues. The CDR3 reads CASRLWGGADGYTF. The CDR3 nucleotides read TGTGCCAGCAGGTTATGGGGGGGGGCCGATGGCTACACCTTC.

CDR3 coding DNA: TGTGCCAGCAGTTTAGGGACAACCTACGAGCAGTACTTC. Amino acids: CASSLGTTYEQYF. The rearrangement uses TRBV28 and TRBJ2-7; the D gene is possibly TRBD1 (6 bases). From germline, CDR1 is MDHEN and CDR2 SYDVKM. V dropped 2 bases and J dropped 2 bases, with 7 bases sitting between them. The CDR3 is made up of 13 amino acids.